These 6 T cell receptor beta chains share one sample of origin, sequenced in a study of Graves' ophthalmopathy and Graves' hyperthyroidism. Amplifying from RNA transcripts, the study obtained TCR beta CDR3 regions. An opening RT-PCR round employed HTBI primers and preceded a second-round multiplex PCR. In TCRdb, the multiplex PCR reads were re-called with MiXCR into one record per CDR3 protein. The table records 300,000 to 500,000 distinct CDR3 sequences, 15% of them present only once. Input material: peripheral blood. The receptor set was obtained from a woman aged 18-29 years with stable Graves' hyperthyroidism.

This clonotype was picked up many times. The chain uses TRBV20-1 and TRBJ1-2, with D possibly TRBD1 on 6 matching bases. The V end was cut by 5 bases, the J end by 0 bases, with 19 bases between. Germline V gives CDR1 DFQATT, CDR2 SNEGSKA (reference sequence). The CDR3 covers 16 residues. CDR3 coding DNA: TGCAGTGCTCCCCCGGAGGCAGGGGTTGCTAACTATGGCTACACCTTC. It translates to CSAPPEAGVANYGYTF.

This clonotype was observed at least ten times. V and J are TRBV19 and TRBJ1-2, with 10 bases aligning to TRBD1. Germline CDR1 reads LNHDA; CDR2 reads SQIVND (reference sequence). Unmatched junction bases numbered 6, after V lost 5 bases and J lost 3 bases. The CDR3 consists of 15 residues. CDR3 protein: CASSDPGQGYYGYTF. CDR3 bases: TGTGCCAGTAGTGATCCGGGACAGGGGTACTATGGCTACACCTTC. Full variable domain (outside the CDR3, taken from reference TRBV19 and TRBJ1-2): DGGITQSPKYLFRKEGQNVTLSCEQNLNHDAMYWYRQDPGQGLRLIYYSQIVNDFQKGDIAEGYSVSREKKESFPLTVTSAQKNPTAFYLCASSDPGQGYYGYTFGSGTRLTVV.

As for this clonotype: A clone one base away is much larger, so this may be a read error. The chain combines TRBV29-1 with TRBJ1-2, with D uncertain. The CDR3 runs 10 residues. The germline V gene has CDR1 SQVTM and CDR2 ANQGSEA. In DNA, the CDR3 is TGCAGCGTTGAGGGCCCAGGCTGCAGCTTC. Translated, it gives CSVEGPGCSF.

Ten or more counts support this clonotype. The chain couples TRBV9 to TRBJ2-7, with 9 bases identical to TRBD2. V lost 4 bases, J lost 4 bases, and 12 bases stayed unmatched. The CDR3 is made up of 16 amino acids. Germline V gene sequence: CDR1 SGDLS, CDR2 YYNGEE. The CDR3 sequence: CASSSGRAGGPYEQYF. CDR3 nucleotides: TGTGCCAGCAGCTCCGGACGGGCGGGAGGGCCTTACGAGCAGTACTTC. Based on the CDR3 plus reference TRBV9 and TRBJ2-7, the full variable domain is DSGVTQTPKHLITATGQRVTLRCSPRSGDLSVYWYQQSLDQGLQFLIQYYNGEERAKGNILERFSAQQFPDLHSELNLSSLELGDSALYFCASSSGRAGGPYEQYFGPGTRLTVT.

This clonotype has ten or more counts. The rearrangement joins TRBV7-9 to TRBJ1-1; D is unresolved. The CDR3 covers 12 residues. Germline V CDR1 and CDR2: SEHNR, FQNEAQ (reference sequence). V was trimmed by 1 base and J by 7 bases, leaving 7 bases between them. The CDR3 nucleotides read TGTGCCAGCAGCTTAGAAGGGTATGAAGCTTTCTTT. Its translation: CASSLEGYEAFF. Based on the CDR3 plus reference TRBV7-9 and TRBJ1-1, the full variable domain is DTGVSQNPRHKITKRGQNVTFRCDPISEHNRLYWYRQTLGQGPEFLTYFQNEAQLEKSRLLSDRFSAERPKGSFSTLEIQRTEQGDSAMYLCASSLEGYEAFFGQGTRLTVV.

This clonotype was seen repeatedly, ten times or more. This chain connects TRBV2 to TRBJ1-5, with D perhaps TRBD1 (5 bases). CDR1 SNHLY and CDR2 FYNNEI come from the germline V gene. CDR3 length: 17 amino acids. V lost 3 bases and J lost 0, with 15 bases in between. The CDR3 sequence: CASSDGGGLYSNQPQHF. The CDR3 DNA sequence: TGTGCCAGCAGTGACGGGGGGGGACTATATAGCAATCAGCCCCAGCATTTT. The full variable domain, rest sourced from reference TRBV2 and TRBJ1-5, is EPEVTQTPSHQVTQMGQEVILRCVPISNHLYFYWYRQILGQKVEFLVSFYNNEISEKSEIFDDQFSVERPDGSNFTLKIRSTKLEDSAMYFCASSDGGGLYSNQPQHFGDGTRLSIL.